These 25 T cell receptor beta chains originate from one sample sequenced in a study of T cell responses to AZD1222 COVID-19 vaccine. Sequencing used immunoSEQ multiplex PCR; TCRdb keeps in-frame clones, though not all of them. The sample consists of over 100,000 clones, over 90% of them appearing once. The sample was peripheral blood, taken on day 0 of AZD1222 vaccination. The source of these receptors is an adult in good health.

This rearrangement joins TRBV9 to TRBJ1-6; a possible D gene is TRBD1 (6 bases). CDR3 length: 18 amino acids. V lost 0 bases and J 10 bases, leaving 23 bases between the germline ends. Germline CDR1 reads SGDLS; CDR2 reads YYNGEE. The CDR3 nucleotides are TGTGCCAGCAGCGTAGTACGGGTAGGGGCAAAGGGGGGGTCACCCCTCCACTTT. This translates into CASSVVRVGAKGGSPLHF.

The chain couples TRBV6-5 to TRBJ1-2; tentative D call: TRBD1 (5 bases). Deletions cut 6 bases from V and 6 bases from J, with 11 bases between. CDR1 and CDR2 from the germline V gene are MNHEY and SVGAGI. The CDR3 has 12 residues. The CDR3 DNA sequence: TGTGCCAGCAGGGCCTGGGACGATGGCTACACCTTC. Translation: CASRAWDDGYTF.

The chain employs TRBV7-9 and TRBJ2-5; TRBD1 matches at 10 bases. Germline V gives CDR1 SEHNR, CDR2 FQNEAQ (reference sequence). V lost 5 bases and J lost 4; bases outside the gene matches: 7. This CDR3 is 15 amino acids long. CDR3 in amino acids: CASSLTGGFGETQYF. The CDR3 coding sequence is TGTGCCAGCAGCCTGACAGGGGGCTTCGGAGAGACCCAGTACTTC.

This chain uses TRBV6-5 with TRBJ2-1; perhaps TRBD1 as D (5 bases). From germline, CDR1 is MNHEY and CDR2 SVGAGI. The CDR3 sequence is 13 residues long. V lost 6 bases and J lost 4, with 10 bases in between. The CDR3 region is CASRSDRYNEQFF. The CDR3 coding sequence is TGTGCCAGCAGATCCGACAGATACAATGAGCAGTTCTTC.

V usage is TRBV5-4 and J usage is TRBJ1-3; D unclear. There are 14 residues in the CDR3. Germline V lookup: CDR1 SGHNT, CDR2 YYREEE (reference sequence). V gave up 0 bases and J gave up 3 bases, with 7 bases separating them. The DNA of the CDR3 is TGTGCCAGCAGCTTGGGAGGTTTTGGAAACACCATATATTTT. Protein sequence: CASSLGGFGNTIYF.

V gene TRBV24-1 combines with J gene TRBJ2-1; D unclear. Germline V gene sequence: CDR1 KGHDR, CDR2 SFDVKD. The V end lost 7 bases, the J end lost 9 bases, and 15 bases lay between the germline ends. The CDR3 length is 13 residues. The CDR3 here is CATSRTGLREQFF. CDR3 in DNA: TGTGCCACCAGCCGGACCGGCCTCCGTGAGCAGTTCTTC.

The chain employs TRBV11-2 and TRBJ1-2; maybe TRBD1 (6 bases). Trimming left V 6 bases short and J 5 bases short, with 19 bases between. CDR1 is SGHAT, CDR2 FQNNGV, per germline. The CDR3 is 15 residues long. CDR3: CASRALTGRGYGYTF. In DNA, the CDR3 is TGTGCCAGCAGGGCGTTAACAGGGAGAGGGTATGGCTACACCTTC.

A single count supports this clone. The chain joins TRBV27 to TRBJ2-7; the D gene is possibly TRBD1 (6 bases). Trimming pared 0 bases from V and 5 bases from J, leaving 14 bases between. The CDR3 is made up of 15 amino acids. Germline V gene sequence: CDR1 MNHEY, CDR2 SMNVEV (reference sequence). The CDR3 loop reads CASSLSARGRDEQYF. The CDR3 nucleotides read TGTGCCAGCAGTTTATCGGCCAGGGGAAGGGACGAGCAGTACTTC.

The rearrangement uses TRBV6-1 and TRBJ2-7, with 9 bases aligning to TRBD1. Germline CDR1 is MNHNS and CDR2 is SASEGT. The trim removed 1 base at V and 3 bases at J, leaving 4 bases unmatched. The CDR3 has 15 amino acids. CDR3 sequence reads: CASSEGQGEYYEQYF. The CDR3 region has the DNA TGTGCCAGCAGTGAAGGACAGGGGGAATACTACGAGCAGTACTTC.

This chain links TRBV27 with TRBJ2-7; D gene uncertain. The CDR3 covers 13 residues. Germline V gives CDR1 MNHEY, CDR2 SMNVEV (reference sequence). Trimming took 6 bases from V and 2 from J, leaving 11 bases between them. CDR3 sequence reads: CASSPRSAYEQYF. CDR3 bases: TGTGCCAGCAGCCCGCGGTCGGCCTACGAGCAGTACTTC.

Sample share makes this clone medium-sized. This chain uses TRBV12-5 with TRBJ2-1, with 10 bases identical to TRBD2. V was pared by 6 bases and J by 7 bases, with 6 bases of the junction left unmatched. CDR3 size: 14 residues. Germline lookup yields CDR1 LGHNT and CDR2 FRNRAP. CDR3 sequence reads: CASGLAGEGNEQFF. CDR3 bases: TGTGCTAGTGGCCTAGCGGGAGAGGGGAATGAGCAGTTCTTC. Full variable domain (outside the CDR3, taken from reference TRBV12-5 and TRBJ2-1): DARVTQTPRHKVTEMGQEVTMRCQPILGHNTVFWYRQTMMQGLELLAYFRNRAPLDDSGMPKDRFSAEMPDATLATLKIQPSEPRDSAVYFCASGLAGEGNEQFFGPGTRLTVL.

DNA of the CDR3: TGCGCCAGCAGCGCACTAGCGGGCCCCTACGAGCAGTACTTC. This sequence encodes CASSALAGPYEQYF. The gene calls are TRBV5-1 and TRBJ2-7, with 9 bases lining up with TRBD2. Germline V gene sequence: CDR1 SGHRS, CDR2 YFSETQ. Trimming at V came to 4 bases and at J to 2 bases, leaving 4 bases not matched to a gene. The CDR3 is made up of 14 amino acids.

This clone turned up a few times. The chain is built from TRBV6-5 and TRBJ1-2; D is undetermined. V was cut by 6 bases and J by 4 bases, with 15 bases left in between. The CDR3 has 14 amino acids. Looked up from germline, CDR1 is MNHEY and CDR2 is SVGAGI. The CDR3 DNA sequence: TGTGCCAGCAGGCCGGGTTGGAGCGGCTATGGCTACACCTTC. Translating gives CASRPGWSGYGYTF.

V is TRBV12-3 or TRBV12-4 and J is TRBJ2-7, with D tentatively TRBD1 (6 bases). V shed 7 bases and J shed 3 bases, with 13 bases lying between them. This CDR3 is 13 amino acids long. The chain's CDR3 is CASKRTQGYEQYF. The CDR3 DNA sequence: TGTGCCAGCAAACGTACACAGGGCTACGAGCAGTACTTC.

This rearrangement joins TRBV5-4 to TRBJ2-1; 7 nucleotides align to TRBD2. Germline trimming cut 0 bases from V and 3 bases from J; bases unmatched to any gene: 3. The CDR3 loop spans 15 amino acids. CDR1 is SGHNT, CDR2 YYREEE, per germline (reference sequence). CDR3 DNA: TGTGCCAGCAGCTTGGCTAGCGGACGCTACAATGAGCAGTTCTTC. Amino acid sequence: CASSLASGRYNEQFF.

V usage is TRBV19 and J usage is TRBJ2-1; TRBD2 matches at 12 bases. Germline CDR1 and CDR2: LNHDA and SQIVND (reference sequence). This CDR3 comprises 15 residues. V was pared by 6 bases and J by 8 bases, with 8 bases of the junction left unmatched. The CDR3 is CASRPSGRARHEQFF. DNA for the CDR3: TGTGCCAGTAGACCTAGCGGGAGGGCCAGACATGAGCAGTTCTTC.

The rearrangement uses TRBV4-2 and TRBJ2-7; TRBD2 agrees at 7 bases. The CDR3 has 14 residues. The V segment lost 4 bases and the J segment 0 bases; nucleotides outside the gene matches: 3. Germline CDR1 LGHNA, CDR2 YNFKEQ. CDR3 nucleotides: TGTGCCAGCAGCCTAGCGGGTAGCTCCTACGAGCAGTACTTC. It yields the protein CASSLAGSSYEQYF.

The gene calls are TRBV6-1 and TRBJ1-5; possible D gene TRBD1, 5 bases. Trimming stripped 3 bases from V and 7 bases from J, with 10 bases between. CDR1 is MNHNS, CDR2 SASEGT, per germline. The CDR3 is 13 residues long. The CDR3 loop reads CASSDTGWQPQHF. CDR3 coding DNA: TGTGCCAGCAGTGATACAGGTTGGCAGCCCCAGCATTTT.

This clone was counted a single time. The chain combines TRBV2 with TRBJ2-6, with 11 nucleotides matching TRBD1. Germline V gene sequence: CDR1 SNHLY, CDR2 FYNNEI. This CDR3 contains 17 residues. Unmatched junction bases numbered 6, after V lost 7 bases and J lost 1 base. Here the CDR3 reads CASNRDRGESGANVLTF. The CDR3 DNA follows: TGTGCCAGCAACCGGGACAGGGGGGAATCTGGGGCCAACGTCCTGACTTTC.

This sequence joins TRBV7-6 and TRBJ2-3; 10 positions match TRBD2. Germline V gene lookup returns CDR1 SGHVS and CDR2 FNYEAQ. The CDR3 runs to 15 residues. The junction had 6 bases not matched to a gene; V was cut back by 3 bases and J by 6 bases. The DNA for the CDR3 is TGTGCCAGCAGCTTGTGGGGAGCGGGAGGGGATACGCAGTATTTT. Its translation: CASSLWGAGGDTQYF.

The rearrangement uses TRBV11-2 and TRBJ2-1; maybe TRBD2 (6 bases). The germline gives CDR1 SGHAT, CDR2 FQNNGV. V shed 4 bases and J shed 8 bases, with 15 bases lying between them. This CDR3 has 14 amino acids. The CDR3 region is CASSSRTISDEQFF. DNA for the CDR3: TGTGCCAGCAGCTCCCGGACTATTTCGGATGAGCAGTTCTTC.

This chain uses TRBV5-4 with TRBJ1-5; D is unclear. The CDR3 length is 14 residues. Trimming pared 5 bases from V and 2 bases from J, leaving 11 bases between. Germline V gene data show CDR1 as SGHNT and CDR2 as YYREEE (reference sequence). Here the CDR3 reads CASSPDPGNQPQHF. CDR3 coding DNA: TGTGCCAGCAGTCCGGACCCGGGCAATCAGCCCCAGCATTTT.

In this sample, this clone turned up once. V is TRBV10-3 and J is TRBJ1-5; 7 nucleotides align to TRBD1. This CDR3 comprises 16 residues. V was pared by 2 bases and J by 2 bases, with 6 bases of the junction left unmatched. The germline CDR1 and CDR2 sequences are ENHRY and SYGVKD. CDR3: CAISEGQALGNQPQHF. CDR3 nucleotide sequence: TGTGCCATCAGTGAGGGACAGGCGCTTGGCAATCAGCCCCAGCATTTT.

V usage is TRBV6-1 and J usage is TRBJ1-1, with D tentatively TRBD1 (5 bases). CDR3 length: 14 amino acids. V lost 6 bases to trimming and J lost 1 base, with 12 bases between them. Germline-derived CDR1 and CDR2 are MNHNS and SASEGT. CDR3 coding DNA: TGTGCCAGCAGCGAAATCGACAGGAACACTGAAGCTTTCTTT. This gives the protein CASSEIDRNTEAFF.

The chain is built from TRBV6-1 and TRBJ2-6; D possibly uses TRBD1 or TRBD2 (5 bases each). The CDR3 consists of 16 residues. Germline loops: CDR1 MNHNS, CDR2 SASEGT. V lost 2 bases and J lost 0, with 8 bases in between. The CDR3 is CASSERGLSGANVLTF. Here the CDR3 DNA reads TGTGCCAGCAGTGAACGGGGCCTCTCTGGGGCCAACGTCCTGACTTTC.